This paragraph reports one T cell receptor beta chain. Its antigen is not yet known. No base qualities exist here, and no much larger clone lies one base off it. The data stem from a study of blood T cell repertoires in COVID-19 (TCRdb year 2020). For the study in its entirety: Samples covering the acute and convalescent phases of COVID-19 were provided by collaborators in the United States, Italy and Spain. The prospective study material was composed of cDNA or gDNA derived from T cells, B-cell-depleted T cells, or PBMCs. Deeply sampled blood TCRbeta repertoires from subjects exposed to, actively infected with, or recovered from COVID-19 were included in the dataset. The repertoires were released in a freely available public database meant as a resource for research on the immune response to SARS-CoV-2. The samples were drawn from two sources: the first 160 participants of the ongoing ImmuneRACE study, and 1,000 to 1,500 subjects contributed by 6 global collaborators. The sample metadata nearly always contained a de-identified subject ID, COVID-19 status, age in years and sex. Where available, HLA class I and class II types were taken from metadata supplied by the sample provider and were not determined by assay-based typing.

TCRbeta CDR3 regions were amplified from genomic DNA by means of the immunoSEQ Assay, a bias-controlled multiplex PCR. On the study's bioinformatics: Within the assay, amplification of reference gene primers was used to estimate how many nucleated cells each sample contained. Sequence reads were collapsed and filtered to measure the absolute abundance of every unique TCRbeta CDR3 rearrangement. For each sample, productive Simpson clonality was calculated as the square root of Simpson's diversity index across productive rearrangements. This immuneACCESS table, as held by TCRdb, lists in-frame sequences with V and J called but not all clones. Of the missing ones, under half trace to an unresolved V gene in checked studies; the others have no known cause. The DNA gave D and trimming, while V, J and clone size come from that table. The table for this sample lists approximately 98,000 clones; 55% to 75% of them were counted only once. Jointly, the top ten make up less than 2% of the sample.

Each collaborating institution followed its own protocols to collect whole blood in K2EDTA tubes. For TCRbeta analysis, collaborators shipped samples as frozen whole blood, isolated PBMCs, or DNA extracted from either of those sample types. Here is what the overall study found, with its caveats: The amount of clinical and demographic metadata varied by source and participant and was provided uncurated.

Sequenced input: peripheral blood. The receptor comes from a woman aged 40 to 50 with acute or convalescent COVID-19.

The DNA sequence is as follows: TGTGCCAGCAGGATGATAACGGGCAATCAGCCCCAGCATTTT. This is translated as CASRMITGNQPQHF. The receptor chain draws on TRBV28 and TRBJ1-5, with no confident D gene call. The germline V gene sets CDR1 to MDHEN and CDR2 to SYDVKM. Cut back by 6 bases and 2 bases, the V and J ends lie 11 bases apart. The cysteine opens and the phenylalanine closes a CDR3 of 14 amino acids. Only the CDR3 DNA stays, 42 bases, in frame from base 1.